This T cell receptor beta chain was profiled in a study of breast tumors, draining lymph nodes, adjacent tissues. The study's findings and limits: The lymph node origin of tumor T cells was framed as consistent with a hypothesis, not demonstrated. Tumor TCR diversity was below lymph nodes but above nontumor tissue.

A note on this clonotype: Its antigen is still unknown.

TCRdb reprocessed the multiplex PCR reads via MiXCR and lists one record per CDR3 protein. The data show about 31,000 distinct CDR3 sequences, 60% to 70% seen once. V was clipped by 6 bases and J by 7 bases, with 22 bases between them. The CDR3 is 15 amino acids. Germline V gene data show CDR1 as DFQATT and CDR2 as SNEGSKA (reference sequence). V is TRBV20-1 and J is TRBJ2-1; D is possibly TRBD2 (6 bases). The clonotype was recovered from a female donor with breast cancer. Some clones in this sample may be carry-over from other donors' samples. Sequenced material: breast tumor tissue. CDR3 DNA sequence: TGCAGTGCCCACGCCTGGGCGGGGTCCGATAATGAGCAGTTCTTC. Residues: CSAHAWAGSDNEQFF.